This paragraph reports one T cell receptor beta chain. The data derive from a study of PD-L1 blockade in urothelial cancer. Study-level background: Males with urothelial cancer arising in the bladder constituted most of the 29 patients. T cells numbered a median of approximately 130,000 in the blood samples.

Germline assignment: CDR1 SGHTA and CDR2 FQGNSA. This CDR3 is built from 14 residues. V lost 5 bases and J 4 bases, leaving 12 bases between the germline ends. Synthetic TCR analog templates were spiked into all PCRs individually. TCRdb's table, derived via immunoSEQ multiplex PCR, lists solely in-frame clones and lacks some. The table has about 42,000 clones, more than 75% seen once. The receptor comes from a man aged 70 or older with urothelial cancer. The input for sequencing was PBMCs, taken around atezolizumab (anti-PD-L1) treatment. This chain links TRBV7-2 with TRBJ1-5; D remains ambiguous. Written as DNA, the CDR3 is TGTGCCAGCAGCGAATTCACACAGAATCAGCCCCAGCATTTT. This translates into CASSEFTQNQPQHF.